These 22 T cell receptor beta chains originate from one sample sequenced in a study of regulatory T cells in long-lasting Graves disease. iRepertoire HTBI primers and Arm-PCR of CDR3 regions built TCR beta libraries. TCRdb passed the multiplex PCR reads through MiXCR, listing each CDR3 protein once. The sample has roughly 420,000 distinct CDR3 sequences, around 15% seen once. The time point: newly diagnosed GD, antithyroid drugs for less than 3 months. PBMC RNA was the source of the TCR library. This specimen consisted of peripheral blood mononuclear cells (PBMCs), obtained at new diagnosis, from a patient treated with antithyroid drugs. The receptors here all came from a female donor with Graves disease.

This clonotype has a count of ten or more. The chain combines TRBV20-1 with TRBJ2-7; 13 nucleotides agree with TRBD2. The CDR3 has 15 residues. Trimming removed 0 bases from V and 2 bases from J; junction bases left unmatched: 1. CDR1 is DFQATT and CDR2 is SNEGSKA in the germline V gene (reference sequence). For the CDR3, the DNA is TGCAGTGCTAGAGACGGGACTAGCGGGGCCTACGAGCAGTACTTC. Translated: CSARDGTSGAYEQYF.

This clonotype occurred a few times. The chain couples TRBV9 to TRBJ2-3; D gene ambiguous. The CDR3 covers 12 residues. Trimming left V 1 base short and J 5 bases short, with 5 bases between. Germline V lookup: CDR1 SGDLS, CDR2 YYNGEE. CDR3 residues: CASSVLGDTQYF. The CDR3 bases are TGTGCCAGCAGCGTATTGGGAGATACGCAGTATTTT. The whole variable domain, remainder taken from reference TRBV9 and TRBJ2-3, is DSGVTQTPKHLITATGQRVTLRCSPRSGDLSVYWYQQSLDQGLQFLIQYYNGEERAKGNILERFSAQQFPDLHSELNLSSLELGDSALYFCASSVLGDTQYFGPGTRLTVL.

This clonotype was recorded at least ten times. The gene calls are TRBV3-1 and TRBJ1-1; weak D call: TRBD1 (5 bases). Trimming took 0 bases from V and 11 from J, leaving 10 bases between them. Germline V gene sequence: CDR1 LGHDT, CDR2 YNNKEL (reference sequence). The CDR3 is 12 residues long. The CDR3 protein is CASSQDRDHAFF. The CDR3 nucleotides read TGTGCCAGCAGCCAAGACAGGGATCACGCTTTCTTT.

In its sample, this clonotype was seen many times. This sequence joins TRBV20-1 and TRBJ2-3, with 7 bases lining up with TRBD1. CDR1 and CDR2 from the germline V gene are DFQATT and SNEGSKA (reference sequence). The length of the CDR3 is 19 residues. Losses at the gene ends were 1 base for V and 0 bases for J; bases not matched to a gene: 16. The CDR3 protein is CSARVYGTATLTSTDTQYF. CDR3 in DNA: TGCAGTGCTAGAGTGTACGGGACAGCTACACTAACTAGCACAGATACGCAGTATTTT.

This clonotype occurred many times. With only one base between it and a far larger clone, this is likely a read error. The genes are TRBV6-2 or TRBV6-3 and TRBJ1-1; a possible D gene is TRBD1 (6 bases). The CDR3 loop spans 16 amino acids. Deletions cut 5 bases from V and 3 bases from J, with 19 bases between. Germline CDR1 MNHEY, CDR2 SVGEGT. The CDR3 sequence is CASSAMTGDEDTEAFF. The CDR3 DNA sequence: TGTGCCAGCAGTGCCATGACAGGAGATGAGGACACTGAAGCTTTCTTT.

At least ten counts were recorded for this clonotype. This rearrangement joins TRBV11-3 to TRBJ2-2; D might be TRBD2 (6 bases). Germline CDR1 SGHNT, CDR2 YENEEA. The CDR3 extends over 16 amino acids. Trimming took 7 bases from V and 4 from J, leaving 19 bases between them. CDR3 protein: CASNMLSGYFTGELFF. CDR3 nucleotides: TGTGCCAGCAATATGCTGAGCGGGTACTTCACCGGGGAGCTGTTTTTT. Looking up the rest from reference TRBV11-3 and TRBJ2-2 gives the full variable domain: EAGVVQSPRYKIIEKKQPVAFWCNPISGHNTLYWYLQNLGQGPELLIRYENEEAVDDSQLPKDRFSAERLKGVDSTLKIQPAELGDSAVYLCASNMLSGYFTGELFFGEGSRLTVL.

This clonotype was recorded at least ten times. The chain recombines TRBV27 with TRBJ2-7; no clear D. Trimming left V 1 base short and J 3 bases short, with 10 bases between. The CDR3 is made up of 14 amino acids. Per the germline V gene, CDR1 is MNHEY and CDR2 is SMNVEV (reference sequence). CDR3 nucleotide sequence: TGTGCCAGCAGTTTATTACAGAGCAACTACGAGCAGTACTTC. It encodes CASSLLQSNYEQYF.

This clonotype was recorded many times. J is TRBJ2-7 and V is TRBV27; perhaps TRBD2 as D (5 bases). Germline CDR1 MNHEY, CDR2 SMNVEV (reference sequence). CDR3 length: 17 amino acids. Trimming left V 8 bases short and J 6 bases short, with 29 bases between. This CDR3 reads CASGVTPELGLAGEQYF. The CDR3 DNA is TGTGCCAGCGGAGTAACCCCCGAACTAGGGCTAGCCGGCGAGCAGTACTTC.

This clonotype was detected many times. The chain uses TRBV20-1 and TRBJ2-1; the D gene is possibly TRBD2 (6 bases). The germline V gene encodes CDR1 DFQATT and CDR2 SNEGSKA (reference sequence). This CDR3 comprises 15 residues. V was trimmed by 1 base and J by 8 bases, leaving 18 bases between them. The CDR3 DNA reads TGCAGTGCTAGAGTAAACGGGAGAGCTGGGGATGAGCAGTTCTTC. Its translation: CSARVNGRAGDEQFF.

At least ten counts were recorded for this clonotype. The CDR3 sequence is CATSERIGTTEAFF. Here the CDR3 DNA reads TGTGCCACCAGTGAGCGCATAGGGACCACTGAAGCTTTCTTT. The V call is TRBV24-1, the J call TRBJ1-1; possible D gene TRBD1, 5 bases. V was pared by 4 bases and J by 4 bases, with 12 bases between. The CDR3 loop spans 14 amino acids. From germline, CDR1 is KGHDR and CDR2 SFDVKD.

The chain recombines TRBV7-7 with TRBJ1-5; D remains ambiguous. V was pared by 5 bases and J by 6 bases, with 11 bases between. The CDR3 has 13 residues. The germline gives CDR1 SSHAT, CDR2 FNYEAQ (reference sequence). The CDR3 region is CASSAGSGQPQHF. DNA of the CDR3: TGTGCCAGCAGCGCGGGGAGCGGTCAGCCCCAGCATTTT.

Worth noting for this clonotype: A clone one base away is much larger, so this may be a read error. The V gene is TRBV20-1, the J gene TRBJ2-3; TRBD2 matches 11 bases. The J call may be mistaken, given a closer DNA end match to TRBJ2-5. CDR3 size: 18 residues. In germline, CDR1 is DFQATT, CDR2 SNEGSKA (reference sequence). As DNA, the CDR3 is TGCAGTGCTAGGGTGGTCCCACTAGCGGGGGAGTCAAAAGAGTCCCAGTACTTC. It yields the protein CSARVVPLAGESKESQYF.

The sample holds a few counts of this clonotype. The CDR3 nucleotides are TGTGCCAGCAGCTTGCGTACCAATGAGCAGTTCTTC. Protein: CASSLRTNEQFF. The gene calls are TRBV5-4 and TRBJ2-1, with unresolved D. This CDR3 has 12 amino acids. V lost 1 base and J 6 bases, leaving 5 bases between the germline ends. Per germline, CDR1 SGHNT and CDR2 YYREEE (reference sequence).

This clonotype was counted at least ten times. The chain carries TRBV6-4 and TRBJ2-2; D remains ambiguous. This CDR3 region has 14 residues. Germline V lookup: CDR1 MRHNA, CDR2 SNTAGT. V shed 10 bases and J shed 5 bases, with 17 bases lying between them. The CDR3 coding sequence is TGTGCCACATCTGCAATCGCCCAGACCGGGGAGCTGTTTTTT. Amino acid sequence: CATSAIAQTGELFF.

This clonotype came up many times. The chain carries TRBV2 and TRBJ1-1; the match to TRBD1 covers 10 bases. Germline V gene sequence: CDR1 SNHLY, CDR2 FYNNEI. J was trimmed by 4 bases and V by 4 bases; bases with no gene match: 0. This CDR3 is 13 amino acids long. The CDR3 bases are TGTGCCAGCAGTGGGACAGGGGGCACTGAAGCTTTCTTT. It encodes CASSGTGGTEAFF.

Ten or more counts support this clonotype. The chain joins TRBV19 to TRBJ1-5; the match to TRBD1 covers 9 bases. Per the germline V gene, CDR1 is LNHDA and CDR2 is SQIVND (reference sequence). CDR3 length equals 17 residues. Trimming at V came to 7 bases and at J to 3 bases, leaving 13 bases not matched to a gene. DNA of the CDR3: TGTGCCAGTACGGGGGACAGGGTTCGATGGGACAATCAGCCCCAGCATTTT. It specifies CASTGDRVRWDNQPQHF.

This clonotype was seen a few times. The rearrangement joins TRBV30 to TRBJ2-7; D remains unclear. CDR1 is GTSNPN, CDR2 SVGIG, per germline (reference sequence). V lost 3 bases and J lost 3, with 24 bases in between. This CDR3 comprises 17 residues. The CDR3 coding sequence is TGTGCCTGGAGCCCTTTCCCCACGGGTAACAGCATCTACGAGCAGTACTTC. It yields the protein CAWSPFPTGNSIYEQYF.

The chain employs TRBV29-1 and TRBJ2-7; D unresolved. This CDR3 has 12 residues. V dropped 4 bases and J dropped 1 base, with 8 bases sitting between them. Germline values: CDR1 SQVTM, CDR2 ANQGSEA. The CDR3 DNA is TGCAGCGTTGTTGAGGCTTCCTACGAGCAGTACTTC. Protein: CSVVEASYEQYF.

This clonotype was detected many times. This sequence joins TRBV11-2 and TRBJ2-4; D is possibly TRBD2 (5 bases). The V end lost 5 bases, the J end lost 7 bases, and 18 bases lay between the germline ends. This CDR3 spans 15 amino acids. Germline values: CDR1 SGHAT, CDR2 FQNNGV. The CDR3 loop is CASSLPGVIGNIQYF. The DNA of the CDR3 is TGTGCCAGCAGCCTCCCCGGGGTGATCGGGAACATTCAGTACTTC.

This clonotype was observed many times. The chain couples TRBV27 to TRBJ2-1; D is perhaps TRBD1 or TRBD2 (7 bases each). Trimming cost V 7 bases and J 0 bases, with 13 bases left between them. CDR3 length: 15 amino acids. The germline CDR1 and CDR2 sequences are MNHEY and SMNVEV (reference sequence). The CDR3 protein is CASTGGQSSYNEQFF. DNA for the CDR3: TGTGCCAGCACGGGGGGACAGAGCTCCTACAATGAGCAGTTCTTC.

This clonotype has just a few counts. The chain couples TRBV5-6 to TRBJ1-2; 9 bases are shared with TRBD1. After removal of 1 base from V and 7 bases from J, the junction contained 5 bases not matched to a gene. Germline V gene data show CDR1 as SGHDT and CDR2 as YYEEEE. This CDR3 spans 14 amino acids. The CDR3 loop is CASSLLDRGSGYTF. The CDR3 region has the DNA TGTGCCAGCAGCTTGTTGGACAGGGGTAGTGGCTACACCTTC.

The V gene is TRBV4-2, the J gene TRBJ2-1; a possible D gene is TRBD2 (5 bases). This CDR3 has 16 residues. Per germline, CDR1 LGHNA and CDR2 YNFKEQ. V dropped 4 bases and J dropped 0 bases, with 13 bases sitting between them. Here the CDR3 reads CASSLRDTSSYNEQFF. CDR3 sequence (DNA): TGTGCCAGCAGCCTGAGGGATACAAGCTCCTACAATGAGCAGTTCTTC.